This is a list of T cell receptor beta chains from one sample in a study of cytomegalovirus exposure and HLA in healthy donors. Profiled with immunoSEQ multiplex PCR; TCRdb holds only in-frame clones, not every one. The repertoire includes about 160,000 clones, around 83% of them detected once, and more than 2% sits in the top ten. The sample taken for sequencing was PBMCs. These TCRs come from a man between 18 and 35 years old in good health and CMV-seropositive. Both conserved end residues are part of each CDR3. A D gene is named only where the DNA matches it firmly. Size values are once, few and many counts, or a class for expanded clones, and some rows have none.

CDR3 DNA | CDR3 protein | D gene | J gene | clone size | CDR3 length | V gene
TGTGCCTGGAGGGGTGACAGGGGGTCTGAAGCTTTCTTT | CAWRGDRGSEAFF | TRBD1 | TRBJ1-1 | - | 13 | TRBV30
TGTGCCAGCAGCTTAGATAGGGACAGGCACAATGAGCAGTTCTTC | CASSLDRDRHNEQFF | TRBD1 | TRBJ2-1 | - | 15 | TRBV7-2
TGTGCCAGCAGCGTTAGTAGCAAACCGAGTATTTACGAGCAGTACTTC | CASSVSSKPSIYEQYF | - | TRBJ2-7 | - | 16 | TRBV9
TGCGCCAGCAGTCCGGGGGGCGACGGGGAGCTGTTTTTT | CASSPGGDGELFF | - | TRBJ2-2 | once | 13 | TRBV5-1
TGTGCCAGCAGCTTCACGGGACAGGACTACGAGCAGTACTTC | CASSFTGQDYEQYF | TRBD1 | TRBJ2-7 | - | 14 | TRBV7-9
TGTGCCAGCTCACCACCAGGACAGGGGGTTGGGCAGCCCCAGCATTTT | CASSPPGQGVGQPQHF | TRBD1 | TRBJ1-5 | - | 16 | TRBV18
TGTGCCAGCAGCTCAGGACAGGCGATCGGGGAGCTGTTTTTT | CASSSGQAIGELFF | TRBD1 | TRBJ2-2 | - | 14 | TRBV11-2
TGTGCCAGCAGCTTGGTATCCGGGACAGGGGGCGGGAATGAGCAGTTCTTC | CASSLVSGTGGGNEQFF | TRBD1 | TRBJ2-1 | - | 17 | TRBV5-6
TGTGCCAGCAGCCCTACGGACAAAAGAGACACAGATACGCAGTATTTT | CASSPTDKRDTDTQYF | - | TRBJ2-3 | once | 16 | TRBV5-6
TGTGCCAGCTCACCCTTGGACAGGAGCTACGAGCAGTACTTC | CASSPLDRSYEQYF | TRBD1 | TRBJ2-7 | once | 14 | TRBV18
TGTGCCAGCAGCTTTCAATGGACAGGAAACACCATATATTTT | CASSFQWTGNTIYF | - | TRBJ1-3 | - | 14 | TRBV11-2
TGTGCCAGCAGCTTAGCGGTGGCCGGGACAGATACGCAGTATTTT | CASSLAVAGTDTQYF | - | TRBJ2-3 | - | 15 | TRBV11-2
TGTGCCAGCAGCTTGGGACTAGCGGGGGAACATAACTACGAGCAGTACTTC | CASSLGLAGEHNYEQYF | TRBD2 | TRBJ2-7 | - | 17 | TRBV5-6
TGTGCCAGCAGCGGGGTATGGGGTTACGAGCAGTACTTC | CASSGVWGYEQYF | - | TRBJ2-7 | - | 13 | TRBV6-1
TGTGCCAGCAGCTTAGGGGGTGGGGGGACAGATACGCAGTATTTT | CASSLGGGGTDTQYF | - | TRBJ2-3 | - | 15 | TRBV7-3
TGTGCCAGCAGCGCGCACATTCCGGGACTAGCCGGGAACACCGGGGAGCTGTTTTTT | CASSAHIPGLAGNTGELFF | TRBD2 | TRBJ2-2 | - | 19 | TRBV9
TGCGCCAGCAGCCAAGTCAGGGGCTCTTGGAGCGCAACTAATGAAAAACTGTTTTTT | CASSQVRGSWSATNEKLFF | - | TRBJ1-4 | - | 19 | TRBV4-1
TGTGCCAGCAGCTTATGGGTGGCGGGCACAGATACGCAGTATTTT | CASSLWVAGTDTQYF | - | TRBJ2-3 | - | 15 | TRBV7-8
TGTGCCAGCAGTTCAGGAGGCCTGAACACTGAAGCTTTCTTT | CASSSGGLNTEAFF | - | TRBJ1-1 | - | 14 | TRBV6-5
TGTGCCAGCAGCTTGGCCGTCGGGGGAGGCGAGACCCAGTACTTC | CASSLAVGGGETQYF | - | TRBJ2-5 | - | 15 | TRBV5-5
TGTGCCAGCAGTTTCCAGGGAAAGCAGTACTTC | CASSFQGKQYF | - | TRBJ2-7 | - | 11 | TRBV6-5
TGTGCCAGTAGTCCGGGACAGGTGTCAATTGGAGCTTTCTTT | CASSPGQVSIGAFF | TRBD1 | TRBJ1-1 | - | 14 | TRBV19
TGTGCCTGCCAGGGCCGGGGGAAGAACACTGAAGCTTTCTTT | CACQGRGKNTEAFF | - | TRBJ1-1 | - | 14 | TRBV30
TGTGCCAGCACTTCCTGGGGAGGTGCTAACTATGGCTACACCTTC | CASTSWGGANYGYTF | - | TRBJ1-2 | - | 15 | TRBV7-9
TGTGCCAGTAGTTACTCGACAGGGTGGGATCAGCCCCAGCATTTT | CASSYSTGWDQPQHF | TRBD1 | TRBJ1-5 | - | 15 | TRBV19
TGTGCCAGTAGTCCGGATTACAGGGCAACGACCTATGGCTACACCTTC | CASSPDYRATTYGYTF | - | TRBJ1-2 | once | 16 | TRBV19
TGTGCCAGCAGTTACATGGGGACAGGGGGAACCTACGAGCAGTACTTC | CASSYMGTGGTYEQYF | TRBD1 | TRBJ2-7 | - | 16 | TRBV6-5
TGTGCCAGCAGTTGGAGGGGTGCAGGTGGCTACACCTTC | CASSWRGAGGYTF | - | TRBJ1-2 | - | 13 | TRBV27
TGCGCCAGCAGCAAGGGGACTAGCGGGGACTACGAGCAGTACTTC | CASSKGTSGDYEQYF | TRBD2 | TRBJ2-7 | - | 15 | TRBV5-1